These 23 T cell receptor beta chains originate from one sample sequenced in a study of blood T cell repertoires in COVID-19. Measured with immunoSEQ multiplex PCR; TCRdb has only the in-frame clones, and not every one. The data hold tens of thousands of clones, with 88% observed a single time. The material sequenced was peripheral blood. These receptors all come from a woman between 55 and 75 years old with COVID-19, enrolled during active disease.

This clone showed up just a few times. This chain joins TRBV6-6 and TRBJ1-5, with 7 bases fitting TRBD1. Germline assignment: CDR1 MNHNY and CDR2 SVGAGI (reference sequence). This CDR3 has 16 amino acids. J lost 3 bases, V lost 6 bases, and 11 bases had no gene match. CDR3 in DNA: TGTGCCAGCAGAGAGCATGGACAGGCCTCCAATCAGCCCCAGCATTTT. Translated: CASREHGQASNQPQHF.

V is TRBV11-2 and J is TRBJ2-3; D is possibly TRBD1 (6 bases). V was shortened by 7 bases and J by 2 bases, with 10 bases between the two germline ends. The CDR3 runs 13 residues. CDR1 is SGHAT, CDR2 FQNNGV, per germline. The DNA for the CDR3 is TGTGCCAGCAACGGACAGCTCACAGATACGCAGTATTTT. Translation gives CASNGQLTDTQYF.

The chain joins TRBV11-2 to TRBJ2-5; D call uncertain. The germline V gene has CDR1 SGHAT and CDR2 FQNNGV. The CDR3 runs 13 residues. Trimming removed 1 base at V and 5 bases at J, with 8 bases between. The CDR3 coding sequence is TGTGCCAGCAGCTTAGCCCCCCCGGAGACCCAGTACTTC. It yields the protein CASSLAPPETQYF.

CDR3 nucleotides: TGCGCCAGCAGCTTGGGAGCGGCTAGCGGGACAGATACGCAGTATTTT. It is translated as CASSLGAASGTDTQYF. The V and J genes are TRBV5-1 and TRBJ2-3, with 8 positions matching TRBD2. With 0 bases clipped from V and 3 bases from J, the junction kept 6 bases outside the gene matches. Germline loops: CDR1 SGHRS, CDR2 YFSETQ. CDR3 length: 16 amino acids.

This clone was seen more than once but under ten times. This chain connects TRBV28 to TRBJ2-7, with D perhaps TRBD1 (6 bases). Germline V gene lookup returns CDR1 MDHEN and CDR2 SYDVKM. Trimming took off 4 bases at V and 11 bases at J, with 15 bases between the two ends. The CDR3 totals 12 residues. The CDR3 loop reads CASSSSPRTEYF. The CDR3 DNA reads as TGTGCCAGCAGTTCCTCCCCCCGGACAGAGTACTTC.

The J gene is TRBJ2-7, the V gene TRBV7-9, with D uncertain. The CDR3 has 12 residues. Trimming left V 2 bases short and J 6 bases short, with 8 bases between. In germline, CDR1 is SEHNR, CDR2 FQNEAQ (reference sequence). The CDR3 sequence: CASSLKRGEQYF. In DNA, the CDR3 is TGTGCCAGCAGCTTAAAAAGAGGCGAGCAGTACTTC. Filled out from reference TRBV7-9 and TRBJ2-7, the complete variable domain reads DTGVSQNPRHKITKRGQNVTFRCDPISEHNRLYWYRQTLGQGPEFLTYFQNEAQLEKSRLLSDRFSAERPKGSFSTLEIQRTEQGDSAMYLCASSLKRGEQYFGPGTRLTVT.

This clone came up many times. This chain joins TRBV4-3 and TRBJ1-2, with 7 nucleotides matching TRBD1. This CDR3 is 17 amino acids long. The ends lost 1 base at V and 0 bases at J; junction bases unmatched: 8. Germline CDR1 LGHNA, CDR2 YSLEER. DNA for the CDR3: TGCGCCAGCAGCCAAGTCGGACAGGCTCTCACTAACTATGGCTACACCTTC. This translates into CASSQVGQALTNYGYTF.

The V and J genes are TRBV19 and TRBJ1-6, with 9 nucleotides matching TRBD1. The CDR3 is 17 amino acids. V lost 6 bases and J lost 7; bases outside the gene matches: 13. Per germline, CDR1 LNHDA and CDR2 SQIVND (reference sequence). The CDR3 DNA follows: TGTGCCAGTAGGGACCACAGGGCCGGACAGGGGAATTCACCCCTCCACTTT. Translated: CASRDHRAGQGNSPLHF.

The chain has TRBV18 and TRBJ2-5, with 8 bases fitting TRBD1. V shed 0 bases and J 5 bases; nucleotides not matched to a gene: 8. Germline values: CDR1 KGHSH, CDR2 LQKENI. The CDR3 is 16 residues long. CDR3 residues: CASSPPGTGVWETQYF. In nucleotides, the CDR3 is TGTGCCAGCTCACCACCGGGGACAGGAGTCTGGGAGACCCAGTACTTC. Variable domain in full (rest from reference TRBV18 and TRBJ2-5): NAGVMQNPRHLVRRRGQEARLRCSPMKGHSHVYWYRQLPEEGLKFMVYLQKENIIDESGMPKERFSAEFPKEGPSILRIQQVVRGDSAAYFCASSPPGTGVWETQYFGPGTRLLVL.

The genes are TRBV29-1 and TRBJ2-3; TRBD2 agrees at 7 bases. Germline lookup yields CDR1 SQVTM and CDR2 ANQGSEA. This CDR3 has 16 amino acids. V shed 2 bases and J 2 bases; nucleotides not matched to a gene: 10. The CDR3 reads CSVEPPSSGPTDTQYF. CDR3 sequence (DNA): TGCAGCGTTGAACCCCCGTCTAGCGGTCCCACAGATACGCAGTATTTT.

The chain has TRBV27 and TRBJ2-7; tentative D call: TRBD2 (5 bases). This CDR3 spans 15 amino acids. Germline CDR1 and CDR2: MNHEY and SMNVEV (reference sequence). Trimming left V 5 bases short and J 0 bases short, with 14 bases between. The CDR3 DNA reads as TGTGCCAGCAGTCCCCGGGTAGCGATCTCCTACGAGCAGTACTTC. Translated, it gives CASSPRVAISYEQYF.

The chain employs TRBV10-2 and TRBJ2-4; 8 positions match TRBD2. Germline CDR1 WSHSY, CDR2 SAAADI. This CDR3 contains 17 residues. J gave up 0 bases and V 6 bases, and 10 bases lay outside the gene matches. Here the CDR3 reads CASSDFGTSIAKNIQYF. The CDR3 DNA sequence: TGCGCCAGCAGCGACTTTGGGACTAGTATAGCCAAAAACATTCAGTACTTC.

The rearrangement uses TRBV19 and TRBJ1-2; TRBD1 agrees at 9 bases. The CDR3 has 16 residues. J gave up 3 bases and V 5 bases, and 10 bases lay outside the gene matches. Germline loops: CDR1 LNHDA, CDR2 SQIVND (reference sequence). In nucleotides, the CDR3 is TGTGCCAGTAGTGAACAACAGGGGGCGGTTGACTATGGCTACACCTTC. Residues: CASSEQQGAVDYGYTF.

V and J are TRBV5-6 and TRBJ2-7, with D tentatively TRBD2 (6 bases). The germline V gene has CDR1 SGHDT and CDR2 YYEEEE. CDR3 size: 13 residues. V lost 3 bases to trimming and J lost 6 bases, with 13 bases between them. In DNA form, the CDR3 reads TGTGCCAGCAGCTACCTAGGAGGGGCCGAGCAGTACTTC. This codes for CASSYLGGAEQYF.

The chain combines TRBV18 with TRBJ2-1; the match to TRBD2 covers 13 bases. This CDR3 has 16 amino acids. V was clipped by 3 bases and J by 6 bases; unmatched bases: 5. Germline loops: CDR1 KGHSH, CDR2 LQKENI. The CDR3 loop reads CASSPFTSGGANEQFF. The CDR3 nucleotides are TGTGCCAGCTCACCCTTTACTAGCGGGGGGGCCAATGAGCAGTTCTTC.

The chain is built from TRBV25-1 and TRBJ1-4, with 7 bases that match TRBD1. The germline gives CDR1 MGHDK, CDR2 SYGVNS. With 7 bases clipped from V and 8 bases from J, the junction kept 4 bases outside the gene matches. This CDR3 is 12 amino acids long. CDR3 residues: CASTPGGEKLFF. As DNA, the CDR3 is TGTGCCAGCACCCCAGGGGGAGAAAAACTGTTTTTT.

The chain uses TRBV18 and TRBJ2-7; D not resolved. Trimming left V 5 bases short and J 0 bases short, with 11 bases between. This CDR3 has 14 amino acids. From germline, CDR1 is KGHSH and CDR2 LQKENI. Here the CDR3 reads CASSSQVSSYEQYF. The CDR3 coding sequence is TGTGCCAGCTCATCGCAGGTTAGCTCCTACGAGCAGTACTTC. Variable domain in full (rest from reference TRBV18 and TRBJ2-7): NAGVMQNPRHLVRRRGQEARLRCSPMKGHSHVYWYRQLPEEGLKFMVYLQKENIIDESGMPKERFSAEFPKEGPSILRIQQVVRGDSAAYFCASSSQVSSYEQYFGPGTRLTVT.

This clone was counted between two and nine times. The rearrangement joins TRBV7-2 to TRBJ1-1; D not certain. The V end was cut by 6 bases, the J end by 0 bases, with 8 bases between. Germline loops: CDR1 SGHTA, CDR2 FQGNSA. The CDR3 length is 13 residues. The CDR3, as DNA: TGTGCCAGCAGGGGAGGGATGAACACTGAAGCTTTCTTT. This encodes CASRGGMNTEAFF.

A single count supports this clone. The CDR3 reads CASSLGAGGPDEQYF. The CDR3 DNA is TGTGCCAGCAGCTTAGGTGCGGGAGGGCCTGACGAGCAGTACTTC. The chain joins TRBV7-9 to TRBJ2-7, with TRBD2 matching 9 bases. V lost 1 base and J lost 5; bases outside the gene matches: 6. The germline gives CDR1 SEHNR, CDR2 FQNEAQ (reference sequence). The CDR3 loop spans 15 amino acids.

CDR3 sequence reads: CASSTSGTSGANVLTF. The CDR3 coding sequence is TGTGCCAGCAGTACTAGCGGGACGAGTGGGGCCAACGTCCTGACTTTC. The rearrangement links TRBV27 to TRBJ2-6, with 10 bases aligning to TRBD2. CDR1 and CDR2 (germline): MNHEY, SMNVEV (reference sequence). The CDR3 spans 16 residues. Losses at the gene ends were 5 bases for V and 3 bases for J; bases not matched to a gene: 4. The variable domain in full, completed from reference TRBV27 and TRBJ2-6, reads EAQVTQNPRYLITVTGKKLTVTCSQNMNHEYMSWYRQDPGLGLRQIYYSMNVEVTDKGDVPEGYKVSRKEKRNFPLILESPSPNQTSLYFCASSTSGTSGANVLTFGAGSRLTVL.

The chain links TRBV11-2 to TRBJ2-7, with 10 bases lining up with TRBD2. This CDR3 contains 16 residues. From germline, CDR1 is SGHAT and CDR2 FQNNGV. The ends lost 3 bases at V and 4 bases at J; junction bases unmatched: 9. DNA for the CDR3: TGTGCCAGCAGCTTCGGGGTTGGACTAGCGGATTACGAGCAGTACTTC. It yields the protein CASSFGVGLADYEQYF. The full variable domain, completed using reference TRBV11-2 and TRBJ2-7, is EAGVAQSPRYKIIEKRQSVAFWCNPISGHATLYWYQQILGQGPKLLIQFQNNGVVDDSQLPKDRFSAERLKGVDSTLKIQPAKLEDSAVYLCASSFGVGLADYEQYFGPGTRLTVT.

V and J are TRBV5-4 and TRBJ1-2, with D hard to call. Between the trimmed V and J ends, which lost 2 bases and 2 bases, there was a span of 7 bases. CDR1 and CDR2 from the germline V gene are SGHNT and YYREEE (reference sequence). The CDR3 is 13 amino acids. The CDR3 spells CASSLQSNYGYTF. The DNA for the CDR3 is TGTGCCAGCAGCTTACAGTCAAACTATGGCTACACCTTC.

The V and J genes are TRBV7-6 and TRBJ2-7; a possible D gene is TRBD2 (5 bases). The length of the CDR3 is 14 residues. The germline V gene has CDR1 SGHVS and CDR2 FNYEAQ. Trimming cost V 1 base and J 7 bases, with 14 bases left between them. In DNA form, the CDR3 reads TGTGCCAGCAGCTTAGGGGCCCGGACGGGAGAGCAGTACTTC. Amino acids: CASSLGARTGEQYF.